This entry concerns a single T cell receptor beta chain. This entry comes from a study of blood T cell repertoires in COVID-19. This CDR3 is 13 amino acids long. The V end lost 5 bases, the J end lost 6 bases, and 11 bases lay between the germline ends. Germline V gene lookup returns CDR1 SGHAT and CDR2 FQNNGV. Measured with immunoSEQ multiplex PCR; TCRdb has only the in-frame clones, and not every one. The sample records about 270,000 clones, 75% to 90% being singletons. The clonotype comes from a woman aged 70 to 79 with COVID-19, enrolled during active disease. The rearrangement uses TRBV11-2 and TRBJ2-4; D is possibly TRBD2 (5 bases). Specimen: peripheral blood. The DNA of the CDR3 is TGTGCCAGCAGCATCGTTGGGAGAAACATTCAGTACTTC. Protein sequence: CASSIVGRNIQYF.